The 22 T cell receptor beta chains listed next were all sequenced from one sample in a study of spatial heterogeneity in lung cancer. Time point described: blood at routine non-recurrence follow-up after resection. Unsorted tumor, nontumor lung tissue or cryopreserved PBMC supplied the whole RNA. TCRdb reprocessed the 5' RACE reads via MiXCR and lists one record per CDR3 protein. The data show tens of thousands of distinct CDR3 sequences, with 4.5% to 7.5% seen just once and 22% held by the top ten. The specimen was PBMCs, collected at follow-up. Receptors originate from a male donor with early-stage non-small cell lung cancer.

By sample share, this clonotype is medium-sized (0.01 to 0.1%). The chain links TRBV18 to TRBJ1-2; D may be TRBD1 (6 bases). Trimming removed 1 base at V and 8 bases at J, with 11 bases between. Germline-derived CDR1 and CDR2 are KGHSH and LQKENI. CDR3 length equals 13 residues. The CDR3 loop is CASSPREGGGYTF. The DNA of the CDR3 is TGTGCCAGCTCACCACGTGAAGGGGGAGGCTACACCTTC.

This clonotype was counted many times. The chain links TRBV11-2 to TRBJ2-5; TRBD1 agrees at 12 bases. CDR3 length equals 15 residues. Germline lookup yields CDR1 SGHAT and CDR2 FQNNGV. J was trimmed by 5 bases and V by 5 bases; bases with no gene match: 6. The CDR3 protein is CASSPGTGGLETQYF. DNA of the CDR3: TGTGCCAGCAGCCCCGGGACAGGGGGCTTGGAGACCCAGTACTTC. The full variable domain, rest sourced from reference TRBV11-2 and TRBJ2-5, is EAGVAQSPRYKIIEKRQSVAFWCNPISGHATLYWYQQILGQGPKLLIQFQNNGVVDDSQLPKDRFSAERLKGVDSTLKIQPAKLEDSAVYLCASSPGTGGLETQYFGPGTRLLVL.

This clonotype was found a few times. The chain combines TRBV25-1 with TRBJ1-1; 8 nucleotides agree with TRBD1. CDR1 and CDR2 from the germline V gene are MGHDK and SYGVNS. After removal of 1 base from V and 4 bases from J, the junction contained 8 bases not matched to a gene. The CDR3 is 16 residues long. CDR3 nucleotides: TGTGCCAGCAGTGAATGGACCCGGACAGGGAGCACTGAAGCTTTCTTT. Amino acids: CASSEWTRTGSTEAFF.

This clonotype was found a few times. V is TRBV18 and J is TRBJ2-2, with D uncertain. The CDR3 is made up of 14 amino acids. Germline assignment: CDR1 KGHSH and CDR2 LQKENI. Trimming shortened V by 1 base and J by 6 bases, and 9 bases separated the two germline ends. CDR3 coding DNA: TGTGCCAGCTCACCACAAGCAGAAGCCGGGGAGCTGTTTTTT. This gives the protein CASSPQAEAGELFF.

This clonotype was detected ten times or more. V gene TRBV2 combines with J gene TRBJ2-6, with unresolved D. This CDR3 contains 16 residues. CDR1 is SNHLY and CDR2 is FYNNEI in the germline V gene. With 1 base removed from V and 0 bases from J, the gap between germline ends came to 7 bases. For the CDR3, the DNA is TGTGCCAGCAGTGAAGGACGGAACTCTGGGGCCAACGTCCTGACTTTC. It specifies CASSEGRNSGANVLTF. Looking up the rest from reference TRBV2 and TRBJ2-6 gives the full variable domain: EPEVTQTPSHQVTQMGQEVILRCVPISNHLYFYWYRQILGQKVEFLVSFYNNEISEKSEIFDDQFSVERPDGSNFTLKIRSTKLEDSAMYFCASSEGRNSGANVLTFGAGSRLTVL.

This clonotype was detected only a few times. The chain joins TRBV20-1 to TRBJ1-4; D call uncertain. The V end was cut by 6 bases, the J end by 3 bases, with 23 bases between. Germline CDR1 DFQATT, CDR2 SNEGSKA (reference sequence). This CDR3 is 17 amino acids long. Here the CDR3 DNA reads TGCAGTGCCCCAGGCGCAGACGGAGCGAGGGCTAATGAAAAACTGTTTTTT. Amino acids: CSAPGADGARANEKLFF.

This clonotype has just a few counts. The J gene is TRBJ2-1, the V gene TRBV7-9, with 8 bases matching TRBD1. V dropped 5 bases and J dropped 6; count of bases not matched to a gene: 6. This CDR3 is built from 14 residues. CDR1 SEHNR and CDR2 FQNEAQ come from the germline V gene (reference sequence). The CDR3 DNA is TGTGCCAGCAGCCCCCGGACAGGGCCCAATGAGCAGTTCTTC. Translating gives CASSPRTGPNEQFF.

This sequence joins TRBV19 and TRBJ2-2, with TRBD1 identical over 8 bases. Trimming cost V 10 bases and J 0 bases; bases outside gene matches: 4. The germline V gene has CDR1 LNHDA and CDR2 SQIVND (reference sequence). CDR3 length: 14 amino acids. The DNA of the CDR3 is TGTGCCACCCGACAGGGGTCGAACACCGGGGAGCTGTTTTTT. This gives the protein CATRQGSNTGELFF.

This clonotype was observed a handful of times. The conserved final phenylalanine or tryptophan is absent from the CDR3, which likely points to a read error. V gene TRBV4-2 combines with J gene TRBJ2-3; the D is unclear. V lost 2 bases to trimming and J lost 6 bases, with 15 bases between them. This CDR3 spans 15 amino acids. Germline V lookup: CDR1 LGHNA, CDR2 YNFKEQ. CDR3 DNA: TGTGCCAGCAGCCAATACCCTGGGGTTCCGGATACGCAGTATTCT. It encodes CASSQYPGVPDTQYS.

This clonotype was counted between two and nine times. This sequence joins TRBV7-2 and TRBJ1-2; D perhaps matches TRBD1 (5 bases). In germline, CDR1 is SGHTA, CDR2 FQGNSA. The CDR3 consists of 14 residues. Trimming cost V 0 bases and J 8 bases, with 13 bases left between them. In nucleotides, the CDR3 is TGTGCCAGCAGCTTAGCGGGGGGAGAACGCGGCTACACCTTC. Amino acid sequence: CASSLAGGERGYTF.

CDR3 amino acids: CASSLALRTSKETQYF. The CDR3 DNA reads TGTGCCAGCAGCTTAGCGCTTAGGACTAGCAAAGAGACCCAGTACTTC. This rearrangement joins TRBV7-2 to TRBJ2-5, with 8 positions matching TRBD2. V dropped 0 bases and J dropped 3; count of bases not matched to a gene: 6. This CDR3 is 16 amino acids long. CDR1 and CDR2 (germline): SGHTA, FQGNSA.

This clonotype was seen at least ten times. J is TRBJ1-4 and V is TRBV5-1; D gene uncertain. The V gene's germline CDR1 is SGHRS and CDR2 YFSETQ. This CDR3 is 13 amino acids long. Trimming took off 3 bases at V and 0 bases at J, with 3 bases between the two ends. DNA for the CDR3: TGCGCCAGCAGCTCCCCAACTAATGAAAAACTGTTTTTT. Its translation: CASSSPTNEKLFF. The whole variable domain, remainder taken from reference TRBV5-1 and TRBJ1-4, is KAGVTQTPRYLIKTRGQQVTLSCSPISGHRSVSWYQQTPGQGLQFLFEYFSETQRNKGNFPGRFSGRQFSNSRSEMNVSTLELGDSALYLCASSSPTNEKLFFGSGTQLSVL.

The J gene is TRBJ2-1, the V gene TRBV20-1, with 9 bases aligning to TRBD1. Germline loops: CDR1 DFQATT, CDR2 SNEGSKA (reference sequence). The CDR3 sequence is 15 residues long. V trimming: 6 bases; J trimming: 8 bases; junction bases outside the gene matches: 14. The CDR3: CSAGWDRVEFDEQFF. CDR3 bases: TGCAGTGCCGGTTGGGACAGGGTAGAGTTTGATGAGCAGTTCTTC.

For this clonotype: The CDR3 ends on some other residue instead of the conserved phenylalanine or tryptophan, so this is likely a read error. The chain recombines TRBV12-3 or TRBV12-4 with TRBJ2-2; weak D call: TRBD2 (5 bases). The CDR3 covers 13 residues. The CDR3 sequence is CASSFRINGKLFL. CDR3 sequence (DNA): TGTGCCAGCAGTTTCCGTATTAACGGGAAGCTGTTTTTG.

This clonotype was seen a handful of times. The chain couples TRBV19 to TRBJ2-3; D is tentatively TRBD1 or TRBD2 (6 bases each). The CDR3 is 15 amino acids. V was pared by 3 bases and J by 1 base, with 11 bases between. Germline V gene sequence: CDR1 LNHDA, CDR2 SQIVND (reference sequence). The CDR3 is CASSIRGEGTDTQYF. CDR3 DNA sequence: TGTGCCAGTAGTATTAGGGGGGAGGGCACAGATACGCAGTATTTT.

This clonotype was counted a few times. Here the CDR3 DNA reads TGTGCCAGCAGCTTAAGGGACAGTGGGATTACTGAAGCTTTCTTT. It codes for CASSLRDSGITEAFF. This chain connects TRBV7-8 to TRBJ1-1; 7 bases fit TRBD1. The CDR3 contains 15 residues. V lost 2 bases, J lost 5 bases, and 8 bases stayed unmatched. The germline V gene encodes CDR1 SGHVS and CDR2 FQNEAQ. Looking up the rest from reference TRBV7-8 and TRBJ1-1 gives the full variable domain: GAGVSQSPRYKVAKRGQDVALRCDPISGHVSLFWYQQALGQGPEFLTYFQNEAQLDKSGLPSDRFFAERPEGSVSTLKIQRTQQEDSAVYLCASSLRDSGITEAFFGQGTRLTVV.

V usage is TRBV5-6 and J usage is TRBJ2-7, with 8 bases aligning to TRBD2. CDR3 size: 15 residues. The ends lost 4 bases at V and 0 bases at J; junction bases unmatched: 6. The germline CDR1 and CDR2 sequences are SGHDT and YYEEEE. DNA of the CDR3: TGTGCCAGCAGCGATGTAGCGGGAAGCTCCTACGAGCAGTACGTC. It translates to CASSDVAGSSYEQYV.

This clonotype was counted at least ten times. The chain couples TRBV5-4 to TRBJ1-1; 7 bases line up with TRBD1. The CDR3 spans 15 residues. The germline gives CDR1 SGHNT, CDR2 YYREEE (reference sequence). Losses at the gene ends were 5 bases for V and 0 bases for J; bases not matched to a gene: 7. This CDR3 is CASRRQGSLNTEAFF. The CDR3 DNA sequence: TGTGCCAGCAGGAGACAGGGATCCCTGAACACTGAAGCTTTCTTT.

This clonotype was picked up many times. The chain recombines TRBV24-1 with TRBJ2-1; 12 bases agree with TRBD2. This CDR3 has 15 amino acids. Germline V gene lookup returns CDR1 KGHDR and CDR2 SFDVKD. V was pared by 4 bases and J by 9 bases, with 6 bases of the junction left unmatched. The CDR3 nucleotides are TGTGCCACCAGTGACTCGACTAGCGGGAGTTCTGAGCAGTTCTTC. Protein: CATSDSTSGSSEQFF.

The V call is TRBV5-1, the J call TRBJ2-6, with D perhaps TRBD1 (6 bases). This CDR3 is 17 amino acids long. V lost 1 base to trimming and J lost 0 bases, with 11 bases between them. Germline CDR1 is SGHRS and CDR2 is YFSETQ. The CDR3 is CASSLFGDISGANVLTF. The DNA for the CDR3 is TGCGCCAGCAGCTTGTTTGGGGACATCTCTGGGGCCAACGTCCTGACTTTC.

This clonotype occurred many times. The V and J genes are TRBV7-2 and TRBJ1-2; TRBD1 is a possible D gene (6 bases). Trimming removed 7 bases from V and 4 bases from J, with 13 bases in between. The germline V gene encodes CDR1 SGHTA and CDR2 FQGNSA. The CDR3 covers 13 residues. This CDR3 is CASKLGGAYGYTF. CDR3 sequence (DNA): TGTGCCAGCAAGCTTGGGGGGGCCTATGGCTACACCTTC.

Ten or more counts support this clonotype. V usage is TRBV12-3 or TRBV12-4 and J usage is TRBJ2-7; TRBD1 matches at 7 bases. V was clipped by 6 bases and J by 5 bases; unmatched bases: 10. The CDR3 is 14 residues long. CDR3: CASSKVTGTNEQYF. CDR3 nucleotides: TGTGCCAGCAGCAAGGTGACAGGGACCAACGAGCAGTACTTC.